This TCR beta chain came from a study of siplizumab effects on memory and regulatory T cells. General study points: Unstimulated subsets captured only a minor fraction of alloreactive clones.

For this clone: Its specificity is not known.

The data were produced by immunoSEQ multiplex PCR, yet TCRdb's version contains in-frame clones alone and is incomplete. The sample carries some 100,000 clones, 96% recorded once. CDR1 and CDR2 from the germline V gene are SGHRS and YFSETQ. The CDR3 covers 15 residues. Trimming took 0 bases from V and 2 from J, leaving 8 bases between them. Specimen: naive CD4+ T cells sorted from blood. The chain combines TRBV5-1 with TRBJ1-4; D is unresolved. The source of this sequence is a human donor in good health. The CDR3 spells CASSLAARTNEKLFF. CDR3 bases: TGCGCCAGCAGCTTGGCCGCTAGGACTAATGAAAAACTGTTTTTT.